This record looks at one TCR beta chain sequence and its context. The source of the sample is a study of blood T cell repertoires in COVID-19. Study-wide background: The analysed material was cDNA or gDNA that came from T cells, B-cell-depleted T cells, or PBMCs.

Authors' analysis steps: It was from reference gene primer amplification that nucleated cell counts were estimated. Repertoires were generated with immunoSEQ multiplex PCR, while TCRdb's copy carries only in-frame clones and drops some. The DNA gave D and trimming, while V, J and clone size come from that table. This sample has 150,000 to 200,000 clones, with more than 60% found just once. The germline CDR1 and CDR2 sequences are SGHRS and YFSETQ. J lost 6 bases, V lost 6 bases, and 11 bases had no gene match. The CDR3 sequence is 16 residues long. Sequenced sample: peripheral blood. This TCR derives from a man aged 50 or older who had recovered from COVID-19. V is TRBV5-1 and J is TRBJ2-5; TRBD2 agrees at 13 bases. The CDR3 DNA is TGCGCCAGCACCCCCGGACTAGCGGGAGTCGGAAAGACCCAGTACTTC. Its translation is CASTPGLAGVGKTQYF.